What follows are 30 T cell receptor beta chains derived from one specimen sequenced in a study of blood T cell repertoires in COVID-19. Clones were sequenced by immunoSEQ multiplex PCR, and TCRdb holds only the in-frame ones, with some missing. Among over 250,000 clones listed, roughly 86% were seen once. Sample: PBMCs or T cells enriched from blood (not recorded which). The receptors were gathered from a woman under 30 who had recovered from COVID-19.

The chain uses TRBV5-1 and TRBJ2-1; 12 bases fit TRBD2. The trim removed 0 bases at V and 8 bases at J, leaving 9 bases unmatched. CDR1 and CDR2 from the germline V gene are SGHRS and YFSETQ. The CDR3 has 17 residues. As DNA, the CDR3 is TGCGCCAGCAGCTTGGGACTAGCGGGAGACGGTTTGTATGAGCAGTTCTTC. Translating gives CASSLGLAGDGLYEQFF.

The CDR3 reads CASSFSDLAYEQYF. The CDR3 coding sequence is TGTGCCAGCAGCTTCTCTGACTTAGCCTACGAGCAGTACTTC. This chain uses TRBV11-2 with TRBJ2-7; no clear D. CDR1 and CDR2 (germline): SGHAT, FQNNGV. The CDR3 is 14 amino acids. Trimming left V 3 bases short and J 2 bases short, with 11 bases between.

This chain uses TRBV19 with TRBJ1-3; D is possibly TRBD1 (5 bases). Germline lookup yields CDR1 LNHDA and CDR2 SQIVND (reference sequence). The CDR3 runs to 13 residues. Trimming removed 6 bases from V and 3 bases from J, with 9 bases in between. The CDR3, as DNA: TGTGCCAGTAGCACAGGTTATGGAAACACCATATATTTT. This gives the protein CASSTGYGNTIYF.

This clone showed up just once. Written as DNA, the CDR3 is TGTGCCAGCAGCCCCTTAGCGGGAGGCGGAGGGAATGAGCAGTTCTTC. Translating it yields CASSPLAGGGGNEQFF. J is TRBJ2-1 and V is TRBV3-1 (or the pseudogene TRBV3-2), with 10 bases that match TRBD2. Germline trimming cut 4 bases from V and 7 bases from J; bases unmatched to any gene: 10. Germline-derived CDR1 and CDR2 are LGHDT and YNNKEL (reference sequence). The CDR3 loop spans 16 amino acids.

The chain has TRBV29-1 and TRBJ1-1, with D perhaps TRBD1 (5 bases). The ends were cut back, 4 bases at V and 2 bases at J, with 20 bases in the middle. This CDR3 has 16 residues. Germline CDR1 SQVTM, CDR2 ANQGSEA. CDR3 residues: CSVAPRLWTNNTEAFF. The CDR3 nucleotides read TGCAGCGTTGCGCCCCGGCTCTGGACAAATAACACTGAAGCTTTCTTT.

V usage is TRBV27 and J usage is TRBJ1-6; 11 bases match TRBD1. J was trimmed by 9 bases and V by 5 bases; bases with no gene match: 3. Germline loops: CDR1 MNHEY, CDR2 SMNVEV (reference sequence). This CDR3 region has 14 residues. The CDR3 DNA sequence: TGTGCCAGCAGTCTTGGACAGGGGGCTTCACCCCTCCACTTT. It codes for CASSLGQGASPLHF.

V and J are TRBV6-5 and TRBJ1-2; possibly TRBD1 for D (6 bases). Germline lookup yields CDR1 MNHEY and CDR2 SVGAGI. The CDR3 consists of 15 residues. V dropped 7 bases and J dropped 5 bases, with 20 bases sitting between them. In nucleotides, the CDR3 is TGTGCCAGCACCGAATCCCCGGACAGAACTTATGGCTACACCTTC. Residues: CASTESPDRTYGYTF.

This chain uses TRBV9 with TRBJ2-2; 14 bases line up with TRBD2. V lost 5 bases, J lost 1 base, and 4 bases stayed unmatched. The germline V gene has CDR1 SGDLS and CDR2 YYNGEE. The CDR3 loop spans 17 amino acids. This CDR3 is CASRPGTSGGNTGELFF. The CDR3 nucleotides read TGTGCCAGCAGACCCGGGACTAGCGGGGGGAACACCGGGGAGCTGTTTTTT.

The chain uses TRBV28 and TRBJ1-1; TRBD1 matches at 7 bases. The CDR3 consists of 15 residues. The V gene end was trimmed by 5 bases and the J gene end by 3 bases; junction bases not matched to a gene: 9. Germline CDR1 is MDHEN and CDR2 is SYDVKM. CDR3 loop: CASSTRTGRHTEAFF. As DNA, the CDR3 is TGTGCCAGCAGTACACGGACAGGCCGGCACACTGAAGCTTTCTTT.

In DNA, the CDR3 is TGTGCCAGCAGCTCACAGGGTTATGGGGAGCTGTTTTTT. Translation: CASSSQGYGELFF. The chain links TRBV7-7 to TRBJ2-2, with D possibly TRBD1 on 6 matching bases. Germline V gives CDR1 SSHAT, CDR2 FNYEAQ (reference sequence). This CDR3 is built from 13 residues. V lost 4 bases to trimming and J lost 8 bases, with 11 bases between them.

The chain recombines TRBV13 with TRBJ2-1; 9 bases fit TRBD2. Germline trimming cut 0 bases from V and 10 bases from J; bases unmatched to any gene: 1. The germline V gene has CDR1 PRHDT and CDR2 FYEKMQ (reference sequence). The CDR3 has 13 amino acids. Written as DNA, the CDR3 is TGTGCCAGCAGCTTAGGTCTAGCGGGAGAGCAGTTCTTC. Residues: CASSLGLAGEQFF.

This rearrangement joins TRBV9 to TRBJ2-5; TRBD2 might be the D (6 bases). This CDR3 is 15 amino acids long. V shed 4 bases and J shed 1 base, with 14 bases lying between them. CDR1 is SGDLS and CDR2 is YYNGEE in the germline V gene. CDR3: CASSTTDYRQETQYF. CDR3 DNA sequence: TGTGCCAGCAGCACAACGGACTATCGCCAAGAGACCCAGTACTTC.

V usage is TRBV6-5 and J usage is TRBJ2-1; D possibly corresponds to TRBD2 (5 bases). This CDR3 is 12 amino acids long. V gave up 6 bases and J gave up 7 bases, with 10 bases separating them. CDR1 and CDR2 (germline): MNHEY, SVGAGI. CDR3 sequence reads: CASSRGKNEQFF. CDR3 DNA: TGTGCCAGCAGCCGAGGGAAGAATGAGCAGTTCTTC.

The CDR3 sequence: CASSFWQENTEAFF. The CDR3 DNA reads as TGTGCCAGCAGCTTTTGGCAGGAGAACACTGAAGCTTTCTTT. The chain links TRBV7-2 to TRBJ1-1; D unclear. CDR1 and CDR2 (germline): SGHTA, FQGNSA. This CDR3 spans 14 amino acids. V dropped 3 bases and J dropped 1 base, with 9 bases sitting between them.

The CDR3 bases are TGTGCCAGCAGCTTGGCCGGGGGGGCTACGCAGTATTTT. Translation: CASSLAGGATQYF. V usage is TRBV5-4 and J usage is TRBJ2-3; TRBD2 matches 8 bases. V gave up 0 bases and J gave up 8 bases; unmatched junction bases: 2. The CDR3 sequence is 13 residues long. CDR1 is SGHNT and CDR2 is YYREEE in the germline V gene (reference sequence).

The V and J genes are TRBV9 and TRBJ2-5; 12 positions match TRBD1. From germline, CDR1 is SGDLS and CDR2 YYNGEE. This CDR3 is built from 16 residues. J gave up 2 bases and V 0 bases, and 2 bases lay outside the gene matches. CDR3 sequence: CASSVGDRGQQETQYF. The CDR3 DNA reads TGTGCCAGCAGCGTAGGGGACAGGGGGCAGCAAGAGACCCAGTACTTC.

This clone was observed a handful of times. V gene TRBV5-6 combines with J gene TRBJ2-2; the D is unclear. The CDR3 has 14 residues. Germline CDR1 and CDR2: SGHDT and YYEEEE. V dropped 4 bases and J dropped 4 bases, with 11 bases sitting between them. This CDR3 is CASSPETGTGELFF. Here the CDR3 DNA reads TGTGCCAGCAGCCCTGAGACGGGCACCGGGGAGCTGTTTTTT.

The CDR3 protein is CASSLYSLNYGYTF. The CDR3 DNA reads as TGTGCCAGCAGCTTGTACAGTCTAAACTATGGCTACACCTTC. The chain uses TRBV5-8 and TRBJ1-2; D ambiguous. V was shortened by 1 base and J by 2 bases, with 9 bases between the two germline ends. This CDR3 contains 14 residues. Germline assignment: CDR1 SGHTS and CDR2 YDEGEE.

The rearrangement joins TRBV12-3 or TRBV12-4 to TRBJ1-5; no clear D gene. Trimming took off 5 bases at V and 5 bases at J, with 10 bases between the two ends. The CDR3 runs to 13 residues. The CDR3 protein is CASSLQLYQPQHF. CDR3 in DNA: TGTGCCAGCAGTCTACAGTTATATCAGCCCCAGCATTTT.

The chain recombines TRBV5-1 with TRBJ2-1; a possible D gene is TRBD1 (6 bases). The CDR3 has 13 residues. Trimming shortened V by 7 bases and J by 4 bases, and 12 bases separated the two germline ends. CDR1 is SGHRS and CDR2 is YFSETQ in the germline V gene. The CDR3 protein is CASGQNEYNEQFF. CDR3 bases: TGCGCCAGCGGACAGAACGAATACAATGAGCAGTTCTTC.

V gene TRBV19 combines with J gene TRBJ2-1; 9 bases match TRBD1. The CDR3 runs to 13 residues. J gave up 9 bases and V 10 bases, and 10 bases lay outside the gene matches. CDR1 LNHDA and CDR2 SQIVND come from the germline V gene (reference sequence). The CDR3 nucleotides are TGTGCCACACTCGGGACAGGGTTTCTTGAGCAGTTCTTC. It is translated as CATLGTGFLEQFF.

The V call is TRBV5-5, the J call TRBJ2-1, with 7 bases that match TRBD1. The CDR3 consists of 18 residues. Per germline, CDR1 SGHKS and CDR2 YYEKEE (reference sequence). V was pared by 3 bases and J by 0 bases, with 12 bases of the junction left unmatched. Here the CDR3 DNA reads TGTGCCAGCAGCTGGGCCCACAGGGGTCCGAGCTCCTACAATGAGCAGTTCTTC. As protein: CASSWAHRGPSSYNEQFF.

This chain joins TRBV30 and TRBJ2-5, with TRBD1 matching 9 bases. The CDR3 loop spans 16 amino acids. The J segment lost 5 bases and the V segment lost 3 bases, leaving 13 bases of the junction unmatched. From germline, CDR1 is GTSNPN and CDR2 SVGIG (reference sequence). The CDR3 region is CAWSGRRQGERETQYF. For the CDR3, the DNA is TGTGCCTGGAGCGGTAGGAGACAGGGGGAGCGGGAGACCCAGTACTTC.

This sequence joins TRBV5-6 and TRBJ1-1; the match to TRBD1 covers 10 bases. The CDR3 extends over 15 amino acids. Unmatched junction bases numbered 9, after V lost 7 bases and J lost 3 bases. Per germline, CDR1 SGHDT and CDR2 YYEEEE. The CDR3 reads CASGRQGAGDTEAFF. CDR3 sequence (DNA): TGTGCCAGCGGCAGACAGGGGGCTGGGGACACTGAAGCTTTCTTT.

The chain is built from TRBV19 and TRBJ2-1, with 11 positions matching TRBD2. Per germline, CDR1 LNHDA and CDR2 SQIVND (reference sequence). This CDR3 has 17 residues. V lost 5 bases and J lost 4; bases outside the gene matches: 10. CDR3: CASSPLLAGGRYNEQFF. The CDR3 nucleotides are TGTGCCAGTAGTCCCCTATTAGCGGGGGGGCGTTACAATGAGCAGTTCTTC.

V is TRBV12-3 or TRBV12-4 and J is TRBJ1-1; D unresolved. This CDR3 is built from 13 residues. Deletions cut 3 bases from V and 2 bases from J, with 7 bases between. The CDR3 bases are TGTGCCAGCAGTTTGGTGAGAAACACTGAAGCTTTCTTT. This codes for CASSLVRNTEAFF.

The chain employs TRBV3-1 (or the pseudogene TRBV3-2) and TRBJ2-7; 13 nucleotides match TRBD2. V was pared by 1 base and J by 5 bases, with 11 bases of the junction left unmatched. This CDR3 contains 18 residues. Germline CDR1 LGHDT, CDR2 YNNKEL (reference sequence). Here the CDR3 DNA reads TGTGCCAGCAGCCAAGTGACTCCACTAGCGGGGGGGCTTAACGAGCAGTACTTC. This gives the protein CASSQVTPLAGGLNEQYF.

The CDR3 sequence is CASSPQGGDYYGYTF. The CDR3 DNA reads TGTGCCAGCAGCCCACAGGGGGGGGACTACTATGGCTACACCTTC. The chain carries TRBV7-2 and TRBJ1-2, with 8 nucleotides matching TRBD1. CDR1 SGHTA and CDR2 FQGNSA come from the germline V gene. Unmatched junction bases numbered 8, after V lost 5 bases and J lost 3 bases. The CDR3 contains 15 residues.

This chain uses TRBV2 with TRBJ2-7; 10 bases are shared with TRBD1. Unmatched junction bases numbered 6, after V lost 0 bases and J lost 7 bases. This CDR3 comprises 15 residues. In germline, CDR1 is SNHLY, CDR2 FYNNEI. The CDR3 sequence is CASSEARTGGGEQYF. CDR3 sequence (DNA): TGTGCCAGCAGTGAAGCGCGGACAGGGGGAGGGGAGCAGTACTTC.

CDR3 sequence (DNA): TGTGCCAGCACCGACAGGATCTACGAGCAGTACTTC. It specifies CASTDRIYEQYF. This chain joins TRBV12-3 or TRBV12-4 and TRBJ2-7, with D tentatively TRBD1 (6 bases). V shed 7 bases and J shed 3 bases, with 10 bases lying between them. The CDR3 loop spans 12 amino acids.